The clone carrying this T cell receptor (beta chain) was picked up many times. The antigen remains unidentified. The CDR3 is made up of 15 amino acids. With 1 base removed from V and 8 bases from J, the gap between germline ends came to 15 bases. CDR1 is DFQATT, CDR2 SNEGSKA, per germline (reference sequence). This entry comes from a study of early T cells in non-severe SARS-CoV-2 infection. Background on the study: With bulk RNA from unsorted whole blood as input, sequencing yielded unpaired chains.

cDNA molecules, individually, were tagged with unique molecular identifiers. Using its own MiXCR run on the 5' RACE reads, TCRdb lists one record per CDR3 protein. The sample shows approximately 120,000 distinct CDR3 sequences, under 15% of them seen only once. Whole-study results and caveats: Lookups in VDJdb leaned toward anti-spike CD8 responses and missed private and CD4 specificities.

V gene TRBV20-1 combines with J gene TRBJ1-6; D may be TRBD1 (5 bases). This sequence was found in an adult who was a healthcare worker with PCR-confirmed SARS-CoV-2 infection or an uninfected control (not recorded which). The sequenced material came from whole blood. The CDR3 nucleotides are TGCAGTGCTAGAGGGGGCGGCGAGGGTGATTCACCCCTCCACTTT. Encoded protein: CSARGGGEGDSPLHF.